These 25 T cell receptor beta chains were sequenced from one sample in a study of T-cell reconstitution after alpha-beta-depleted transplantation in children. This sample's TCRbeta library carried unique molecular identifier barcodes. TCRdb called the PCR reads again in MiXCR, with one record for every CDR3 protein. The sample has a few thousand distinct CDR3 sequences, roughly a sixth seen once. The sequenced sample was PBMCs, mostly from graft donor cells, obtained 180 days after TCRalphabeta/CD19-depleted stem cell transplant. The receptors originated from a patient aged 2-10 years who had a stem cell transplant for inherited bone marrow failure, so the T cells may come from the graft donor.

This clonotype qualifies as large. The chain links TRBV29-1 to TRBJ2-7, with a possible D match to TRBD1 (5 bases). The CDR3 is 12 residues long. V lost 6 bases and J 4 bases, leaving 13 bases between the germline ends. Germline CDR1 reads SQVTM; CDR2 reads ANQGSEA. The CDR3 DNA is TGCAGCGTGGAGACAGATCTTTACGAGCAGTACTTC. Protein product: CSVETDLYEQYF.

This clonotype was observed many times. As DNA, the CDR3 is TGTGCCAGCAGCCGGTTCGGGAATCAGCCCCAGCATTTT. Translation gives CASSRFGNQPQHF. This sequence joins TRBV7-9 and TRBJ1-5, with D uncertain. Trimming took off 5 bases at V and 4 bases at J, with 9 bases between the two ends. This CDR3 region has 13 residues. Germline values: CDR1 SEHNR, CDR2 FQNEAQ (reference sequence).

The V call is TRBV10-3, the J call TRBJ2-3, with D hard to call. The germline V gene encodes CDR1 ENHRY and CDR2 SYGVKD. Trimming shortened V by 4 bases and J by 4 bases, and 6 bases separated the two germline ends. The CDR3 is made up of 12 amino acids. The CDR3 loop is CAISADSDTQYF. DNA of the CDR3: TGTGCCATCAGTGCTGACTCAGATACGCAGTATTTT.

This clonotype was observed at least ten times. The chain uses TRBV7-9 and TRBJ1-2; D is unresolved. Germline V CDR1 and CDR2: SEHNR, FQNEAQ (reference sequence). The CDR3 extends over 13 amino acids. Trimming removed 2 bases at V and 2 bases at J, with 6 bases between. The CDR3 loop is CASSLRGNYGYTF. The CDR3 coding sequence is TGTGCCAGCAGCTTAAGAGGGAACTATGGCTACACCTTC. Complete variable domain (other parts from reference TRBV7-9 and TRBJ1-2): DTGVSQNPRHKITKRGQNVTFRCDPISEHNRLYWYRQTLGQGPEFLTYFQNEAQLEKSRLLSDRFSAERPKGSFSTLEIQRTEQGDSAMYLCASSLRGNYGYTFGSGTRLTVV.

This clonotype has ten or more counts. The chain is built from TRBV7-2 and TRBJ1-1; TRBD1 matches at 8 bases. Germline V gene lookup returns CDR1 SGHTA and CDR2 FQGNSA. Losses at the gene ends were 5 bases for V and 1 base for J; bases not matched to a gene: 3. The CDR3 consists of 14 residues. CDR3 loop: CASSLDRGNTEAFF. In DNA form, the CDR3 reads TGTGCCAGCAGCCTTGACAGGGGGAACACTGAAGCTTTCTTT.

The table lists this clonotype with many counts. This sequence joins TRBV27 and TRBJ2-4; the match to TRBD2 covers 10 bases. The germline CDR1 and CDR2 sequences are MNHEY and SMNVEV (reference sequence). Losses at the gene ends were 5 bases for V and 6 bases for J; bases not matched to a gene: 4. This CDR3 region has 14 residues. Written as DNA, the CDR3 is TGTGCCAGCAGTCCTCTAGCGGGGGTAAACATTCAGTACTTC. It codes for CASSPLAGVNIQYF.

There are many counts of this clonotype. The V call is TRBV7-2, the J call TRBJ2-1; 7 bases match TRBD2. The junction had 9 bases not matched to a gene; V was cut back by 5 bases and J by 5 bases. The CDR3 totals 15 residues. Per the germline V gene, CDR1 is SGHTA and CDR2 is FQGNSA. The CDR3 is CASSLGGSGDNEQFF. DNA of the CDR3: TGTGCCAGCAGCCTGGGGGGGAGCGGGGACAATGAGCAGTTCTTC.

This clonotype has at least ten counts. The V and J genes are TRBV11-3 and TRBJ2-3; D is uncertain. Germline assignment: CDR1 SGHNT and CDR2 YENEEA. V was clipped by 2 bases and J by 2 bases, with 8 bases between them. The CDR3 contains 14 residues. CDR3 sequence (DNA): TGTGCCAGCAGCTTATCAGGAGTCACAGATACGCAGTATTTT. Its protein is CASSLSGVTDTQYF.

This chain connects TRBV12-3 or TRBV12-4 to TRBJ2-7, with D hard to call. Trimming removed 5 bases from V and 2 bases from J, with 10 bases in between. The CDR3 extends over 13 amino acids. The CDR3 DNA reads as TGTGCCAGCAGTCTGGGTCTGACCTACGAGCAGTACTTC. Residues: CASSLGLTYEQYF.

At least ten counts were recorded for this clonotype. The chain is built from TRBV7-9 and TRBJ2-1; 9 bases agree with TRBD2. Germline assignment: CDR1 SEHNR and CDR2 FQNEAQ (reference sequence). V lost 4 bases to trimming and J lost 4 bases; unmatched junction nucleotides: 8. CDR3 length equals 16 residues. The CDR3 nucleotides read TGTGCCAGCAGCTCCGCCCTAGCGGGGTTATACAATGAGCAGTTCTTC. This translates into CASSSALAGLYNEQFF.

This clonotype appeared many times. The chain is built from TRBV5-1 and TRBJ1-6, with 8 bases that match TRBD1. The CDR3 loop spans 19 amino acids. The V gene's germline CDR1 is SGHRS and CDR2 YFSETQ. The J segment lost 0 bases and the V segment lost 0 bases, leaving 8 bases of the junction unmatched. The CDR3 sequence is CASSLAGQGLSSYNSPLHF. CDR3 nucleotides: TGCGCCAGCAGCTTGGCCGGACAGGGCCTTAGCTCCTATAATTCACCCCTCCACTTT.

This clonotype was seen repeatedly, ten times or more. The chain links TRBV7-9 to TRBJ2-3; the D is unclear. The CDR3 spans 12 residues. Between the trimmed V and J ends, which lost 1 base and 1 base, there was a span of 0 bases. Germline lookup yields CDR1 SEHNR and CDR2 FQNEAQ (reference sequence). Written as DNA, the CDR3 is TGTGCCAGCAGCTTAGGCACAGATACGCAGTATTTT. Residues: CASSLGTDTQYF. The full variable domain, its missing parts supplied by reference TRBV7-9 and TRBJ2-3, is DTGVSQNPRHKITKRGQNVTFRCDPISEHNRLYWYRQTLGQGPEFLTYFQNEAQLEKSRLLSDRFSAERPKGSFSTLEIQRTEQGDSAMYLCASSLGTDTQYFGPGTRLTVL.

Ten or more counts support this clonotype. The chain couples TRBV7-6 to TRBJ2-3, with D unclear. The V gene's germline CDR1 is SGHVS and CDR2 FNYEAQ. The CDR3 contains 15 residues. V lost 1 base and J lost 6, with 14 bases in between. As DNA, the CDR3 is TGTGCCAGCAGCTTAGGCGACACTTTGGGGGATACGCAGTATTTT. It is translated as CASSLGDTLGDTQYF.

The CDR3 sequence is CASSLLDPLWDTQYF. CDR3 nucleotides: TGTGCCAGCAGCTTACTGGACCCCCTATGGGATACGCAGTATTTT. The chain carries TRBV11-1 and TRBJ2-3, with no clear D. Trimming took off 2 bases at V and 6 bases at J, with 15 bases between the two ends. The CDR3 consists of 15 residues. Germline V gene data show CDR1 as SGHAT and CDR2 as FQDESV (reference sequence).

This clonotype was detected many times. The V and J genes are TRBV5-1 and TRBJ2-5; TRBD2 matches at 13 bases. V was pared by 4 bases and J by 5 bases, with 11 bases of the junction left unmatched. CDR3 length: 17 amino acids. Germline V gives CDR1 SGHRS, CDR2 YFSETQ. CDR3 DNA: TGCGCCAGCAGCCCGGGACTAGCGGGACTAAGTACGGAGACCCAGTACTTC. Translating gives CASSPGLAGLSTETQYF. Combining the CDR3 with reference TRBV5-1 and TRBJ2-5 gives the whole variable domain KAGVTQTPRYLIKTRGQQVTLSCSPISGHRSVSWYQQTPGQGLQFLFEYFSETQRNKGNFPGRFSGRQFSNSRSEMNVSTLELGDSALYLCASSPGLAGLSTETQYFGPGTRLLVL.

This clonotype was observed many times. This chain links TRBV28 with TRBJ2-7; D is ambiguous. The V end lost 5 bases, the J end lost 1 base, and 15 bases lay between the germline ends. The CDR3 loop spans 15 amino acids. CDR1 MDHEN and CDR2 SYDVKM come from the germline V gene. The CDR3 nucleotides are TGTGCCAGCAGTCAGAGACTTACACCTTCCTACGAGCAGTACTTC. Its translation: CASSQRLTPSYEQYF.

In this sample, this clonotype turned up many times. The genes are TRBV4-1 and TRBJ2-5, with 10 bases lining up with TRBD2. Germline V gene lookup returns CDR1 MGHRA and CDR2 YSYEKL. V lost 4 bases and J lost 5; bases outside the gene matches: 7. The CDR3 has 15 residues. The CDR3 DNA reads as TGCGCCAGCAGCCCTAGCGGGGGAGGTTGGGAGACCCAGTACTTC. Amino acid sequence: CASSPSGGGWETQYF.

The chain couples TRBV20-1 to TRBJ2-5; 7 bases fit TRBD1. Germline assignment: CDR1 DFQATT and CDR2 SNEGSKA (reference sequence). This CDR3 is 13 amino acids long. J gave up 3 bases and V 5 bases, and 6 bases lay outside the gene matches. The CDR3 spells CSAWGTEKETQYF. The CDR3 nucleotides read TGCAGTGCTTGGGGGACAGAAAAAGAGACCCAGTACTTC.

Ten or more counts support this clonotype. The rearrangement links TRBV7-2 to TRBJ2-5; 7 bases align to TRBD1. This CDR3 has 14 residues. Germline V CDR1 and CDR2: SGHTA, FQGNSA. After removal of 5 bases from V and 5 bases from J, the junction contained 8 bases not matched to a gene. The CDR3 reads CASSPSATGETQYF. The CDR3 DNA reads TGTGCCAGCAGCCCGTCTGCGACAGGGGAGACCCAGTACTTC. The full variable domain, its missing parts supplied by reference TRBV7-2 and TRBJ2-5, is GAGVSQSPSNKVTEKGKDVELRCDPISGHTALYWYRQSLGQGLEFLIYFQGNSAPDKSGLPSDRFSAERTGGSVSTLTIQRTQQEDSAVYLCASSPSATGETQYFGPGTRLLVL.

This chain connects TRBV20-1 to TRBJ2-5; tentative D call: TRBD2 (5 bases). This CDR3 has 14 residues. Germline V gene sequence: CDR1 DFQATT, CDR2 SNEGSKA (reference sequence). Written as DNA, the CDR3 is TGCAGCTGGGCCGCGGCGCCGGGCGGGGAGACCCAGTACTTC. Translation gives CSWAAAPGGETQYF.

The table lists this clonotype with many counts. The chain combines TRBV11-1 with TRBJ1-1; the match to TRBD1 covers 8 bases. Germline V lookup: CDR1 SGHAT, CDR2 FQDESV (reference sequence). The CDR3 loop spans 18 amino acids. V dropped 4 bases and J dropped 1; count of bases not matched to a gene: 14. CDR3 residues: CASSSLRDRHTGNTEAFF. CDR3 DNA: TGTGCCAGCAGCTCGCTCCGGGACAGGCATACGGGGAACACTGAAGCTTTCTTT. Complete variable domain (other parts from reference TRBV11-1 and TRBJ1-1): EAEVAQSPRYKITEKSQAVAFWCDPISGHATLYWYRQILGQGPELLVQFQDESVVDDSQLPKDRFSAERLKGVDSTLKIQPAELGDSAMYLCASSSLRDRHTGNTEAFFGQGTRLTVV.

This clonotype has at least ten counts. The rearrangement links TRBV12-3 or TRBV12-4 to TRBJ1-6; tentatively, D is TRBD1 (6 bases). The CDR3 contains 14 residues. V was shortened by 6 bases and J by 9 bases, with 15 bases between the two germline ends. The CDR3 region has the DNA TGTGCCAGCAGACGGACAGCTGGGGGTTCACCCCTCCACTTT. It encodes CASRRTAGGSPLHF.

In this sample, this clonotype turned up many times. J is TRBJ2-5 and V is TRBV4-3; D is unclear. The germline gives CDR1 LGHNA, CDR2 YSLEER. The V end was cut by 0 bases, the J end by 0 bases, with 11 bases between. CDR3 size: 16 residues. CDR3 sequence reads: CASSQDLKADQETQYF. In nucleotides, the CDR3 is TGCGCCAGCAGCCAAGATCTTAAGGCAGACCAAGAGACCCAGTACTTC.

This chain links TRBV3-1 with TRBJ1-1; D perhaps matches TRBD1 (6 bases). This CDR3 region has 16 residues. V was shortened by 11 bases and J by 7 bases, with 29 bases between the two germline ends. Germline V gene sequence: CDR1 LGHDT, CDR2 YNNKEL (reference sequence). CDR3: CASSKESTGWGDEAFF. The CDR3 DNA reads as TGTGCCTCCTCCAAAGAATCGACAGGTTGGGGCGATGAAGCTTTCTTT.

In its sample, this clonotype was seen many times. The chain couples TRBV29-1 to TRBJ1-1; perhaps TRBD1 as D (5 bases). This CDR3 contains 14 residues. Germline values: CDR1 SQVTM, CDR2 ANQGSEA. Trimming took 3 bases from V and 3 from J, leaving 14 bases between them. The CDR3 DNA sequence: TGCAGCGTTGAGGCGCAGGGAGGGTACACTGAAGCTTTCTTT. Its protein is CSVEAQGGYTEAFF.